The entry below describes one TCR beta chain. Its antigen is unidentified. The table came from immunoSEQ multiplex PCR; TCRdb's copy has only in-frame clones and leaves some out. The repertoire holds tens of thousands of clones, with approximately 94% as singletons. The CDR3 contains 11 residues. CDR1 KGHSH and CDR2 LQKENI come from the germline V gene. With 3 bases removed from V and 8 bases from J, the gap between germline ends came to 7 bases. The data were taken from a study of T cells in localized non-small cell lung cancer. General study findings and limits: Uninvolved adjacent lung showed peak T cell clonality, exceeding tumor. Higher adjacent-lung clonality was associated with shorter survival. Paired adjacent lung recovered a median about 60 of the top 100 tumor clones. The tumor had only one region sequenced, so heterogeneity remains possible.

The rearrangement uses TRBV18 and TRBJ1-2, with no clear D. The source material was peripheral blood, sampled before any cancer treatment. The sequence was obtained from a female donor over 55 with stage I lung adenocarcinoma. The CDR3 sequence is CASSPVAGYTF. CDR3 in DNA: TGTGCCAGCTCACCCGTAGCCGGCTACACCTTC.